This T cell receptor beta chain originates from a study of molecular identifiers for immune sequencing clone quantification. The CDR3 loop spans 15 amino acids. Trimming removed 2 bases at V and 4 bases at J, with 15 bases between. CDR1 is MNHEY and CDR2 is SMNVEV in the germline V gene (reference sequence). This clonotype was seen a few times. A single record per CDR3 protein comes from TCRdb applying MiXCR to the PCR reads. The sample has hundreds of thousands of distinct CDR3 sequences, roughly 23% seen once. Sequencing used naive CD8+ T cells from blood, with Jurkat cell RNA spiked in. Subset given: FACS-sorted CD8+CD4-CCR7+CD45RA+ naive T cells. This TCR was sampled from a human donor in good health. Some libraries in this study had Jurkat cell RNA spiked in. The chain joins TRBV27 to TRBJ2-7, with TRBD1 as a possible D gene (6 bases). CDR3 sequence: CASSLKAGQTYEQYF. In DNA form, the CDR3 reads TGTGCCAGCAGTTTAAAAGCCGGACAGACGTACGAGCAGTACTTC.